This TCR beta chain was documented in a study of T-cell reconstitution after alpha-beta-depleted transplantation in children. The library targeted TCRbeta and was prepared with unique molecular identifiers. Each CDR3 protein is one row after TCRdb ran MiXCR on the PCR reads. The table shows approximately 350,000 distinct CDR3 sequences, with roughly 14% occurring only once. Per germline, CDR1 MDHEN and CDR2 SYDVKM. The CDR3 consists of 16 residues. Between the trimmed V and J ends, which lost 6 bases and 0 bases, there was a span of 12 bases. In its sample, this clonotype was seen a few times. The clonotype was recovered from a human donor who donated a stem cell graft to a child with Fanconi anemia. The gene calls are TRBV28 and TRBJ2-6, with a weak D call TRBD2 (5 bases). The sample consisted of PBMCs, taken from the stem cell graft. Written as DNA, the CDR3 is TGTGCCAGCAGACCCCGTGGGAGCTCTGGGGCCAACGTCCTGACTTTC. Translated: CASRPRGSSGANVLTF.